A selection of T cell receptor beta chains follows, all from one sample in a study of blood T cells in healthy people across ages. TCRdb redid the calling of the 5' RACE reads with MiXCR, one entry per CDR3 protein. This sample has around 1,500,000 distinct CDR3 sequences, with roughly 45% found just once. The sequenced sample was blood. The receptors here all came from a woman under 30 in good health. CDR3s include the opening cysteine and the closing phenylalanine or tryptophan.

v_gene: TRBV29-1; CDR3aa: CSVGGGSGETQYF
v_gene: TRBV7-2; CDR3aa: CASSLAPRVSTDTQYF
v_gene: TRBV2; CDR3aa: CASSAEQGNTYNEQFF
v_gene: TRBV7-2; CDR3aa: CASSSEVINGYTF
v_gene: TRBV7-2; CDR3aa: CASTQGGGAYNEQFF
v_gene: TRBV20-1; CDR3aa: CSARGTSGSADTQYF
v_gene: TRBV15; CDR3aa: CATSRGAGGPNNEQYF
v_gene: TRBV11-2; CDR3aa: CASSSLTSGPSYEQYF
v_gene: TRBV25-1; CDR3aa: CASSVGARNTIYF
v_gene: TRBV11-2; CDR3aa: CASSFTPYNEQFF
v_gene: TRBV2; CDR3aa: CASTENEQFF
v_gene: TRBV29-1; CDR3aa: CSGGDRGLNEQFF
v_gene: TRBV7-8; CDR3aa: CASSLGGREVANEQFF
v_gene: TRBV29-1; CDR3aa: CSVRTAMNTEAFF
v_gene: TRBV24-1; CDR3aa: CATSDAGGPGDTQYF
v_gene: TRBV3-1; CDR3aa: CASSHDRGGDGYTF
v_gene: TRBV5-1; CDR3aa: CASTHGSTGEQYF
v_gene: TRBV20-1; CDR3aa: CSARGLAGGVLTETQYF
v_gene: TRBV19; CDR3aa: CATREGDSGYTF
v_gene: TRBV2; CDR3aa: CASSRQRMNTEAFF
v_gene: TRBV20-1; CDR3aa: CSARDNSAGSKTQYF
v_gene: TRBV6-1; CDR3aa: CASRDSFMNEQYF
v_gene: TRBV3-1; CDR3aa: CASSPDNQRGYTF
v_gene: TRBV4-1; CDR3aa: CASSQAGQGTGGYTF
v_gene: TRBV6-1; CDR3aa: CASSVLGSFKKRQETQYF
v_gene: TRBV15; CDR3aa: CATSRGPGFNQETQYF